A selection of T cell receptor beta chains follows, all from one sample in a study of cytomegalovirus exposure and HLA in healthy donors. Generated by immunoSEQ multiplex PCR, the TCRdb table keeps only in-frame clones and is missing some. The sample yields around 220,000 clones, roughly 84% seen once. The sample consisted of PBMCs. The receptors originated from a woman in her twenties or thirties in good health and CMV-seropositive. Each CDR3 is given with its conserved first and last residue. A D gene is named only where the DNA matches it firmly. Size is stated for part of the rows, as once, few or many counts, or as a class when the clone is expanded.

CDR3 length	V gene	J gene	clone size	D gene	CDR3 DNA	CDR3 protein
15	TRBV7-2	TRBJ2-7	NA	TRBD1	TGTGCCAGCAGCTTACGGACAGGGGTAGAAAACGAGCAGTACTTC	CASSLRTGVENEQYF
16	TRBV4-1	TRBJ2-2	NA	NA	TGCGCCAGCAGCCAAGGACGACAGACGAACACCGGGGAGCTGTTTTTT	CASSQGRQTNTGELFF
16	TRBV11-3	TRBJ1-4	few	TRBD1	TGTGCCAGCAGCGTCCCACCTACAGGGGCGGGCGAAAAACTGTTTTTT	CASSVPPTGAGEKLFF
13	TRBV7-9	TRBJ2-7	few	NA	TGTGCCAGCAGCTTAGTGACCCTACCCGAGCAGTACTTC	CASSLVTLPEQYF
14	TRBV7-2	TRBJ2-5	NA	NA	TGTGCCAGCAGCTCCGACAGGAACTTTGGGACCCAGTACTTC	CASSSDRNFGTQYF
15	TRBV25-1	TRBJ2-4	few	TRBD1	TGTGCCAGCAGTGATGGGACAGGGGTAAGGGACATTCAGTACTTC	CASSDGTGVRDIQYF
14	TRBV6-1	TRBJ2-3	NA	NA	TGTGCCAGCAGTGAAGTTGGTCAGGGGATCACGCAGTATTTT	CASSEVGQGITQYF
14	TRBV30	TRBJ2-5	NA	TRBD2	TGTGCCTGGAGTGTTAGCGGGAGACAGGAGACCCAGTACTTC	CAWSVSGRQETQYF
13	TRBV30	TRBJ2-7	NA	NA	TGTGCCTGGAGTGTACGGGCCAGGGACGAGCAGTACTTC	CAWSVRARDEQYF
14	TRBV25-1	TRBJ2-3	few	NA	TGTGCCAGCAGTGACCTAGTCCAGATTCAAACGCAGTATTTT	CASSDLVQIQTQYF
14	TRBV29-1	TRBJ1-1	NA	NA	TGCAGCGTTGTACGGAACTTAATGAACACTGAAGCTTTCTTT	CSVVRNLMNTEAFF
14	TRBV27	TRBJ1-3	NA	TRBD1	TGTGCCAGCAAACGACAGGGCACTGGAAACACCATATATTTT	CASKRQGTGNTIYF
15	TRBV29-1	TRBJ2-7	once	TRBD1	TGCAGCGTTCAATACCTCCGGGACAGGGACTACGAGCAGTACTTC	CSVQYLRDRDYEQYF
15	TRBV15	TRBJ2-3	NA	NA	TGTGCCACCAGCAGAGGCCTAAGCCCCACAGATACGCAGTATTTT	CATSRGLSPTDTQYF
11	TRBV27	TRBJ1-1	NA	NA	TGTGCCAGCAGGGGAGGGAGTGAAGCTTTCTTT	CASRGGSEAFF
11	TRBV20-1	TRBJ1-2	NA	NA	TGCAGTGCTACGGGGGACTATGGCTACACCTTC	CSATGDYGYTF
15	TRBV18	TRBJ2-7	NA	TRBD2	TGTGCCAGCTCACCACCTAGCGGGAGGGCCGGCGAGCAGTACTTC	CASSPPSGRAGEQYF
12	TRBV2	TRBJ1-1	NA	NA	TGTGCCGTCATGCCACGGAACACTGAAGCTTTCTTT	CAVMPRNTEAFF
15	TRBV10-3	TRBJ1-5	NA	NA	TGTGCCATCAGTGAGTCAGAGGTACGGAATCAGCCCCAGCATTTT	CAISESEVRNQPQHF
18	TRBV4-1	TRBJ2-6	NA	NA	TGCGCCAGCAGCCGAACCTATCGCGGGGACTCTGGGGCCAACGTCCTGACTTTC	CASSRTYRGDSGANVLTF
17	TRBV7-2	TRBJ2-2	few	NA	TGTGCCAGCAGCACTAAGACTACGCTGGTAAACACCGGGGAGCTGTTTTTT	CASSTKTTLVNTGELFF
13	TRBV2	TRBJ1-1	NA	NA	TGTGCCAGCAATTTGGGTCTTAACACTGAAGCTTTCTTT	CASNLGLNTEAFF
13	TRBV5-6	TRBJ2-1	once	NA	TGTGCCAGCAGCTTGGGGGTTTACAATGAGCAGTTCTTC	CASSLGVYNEQFF
16	TRBV27	TRBJ2-5	NA	TRBD2	TGTGCCAGCAGTCCAAGACTAGCGGGAGCCCAAGAGACCCAGTACTTC	CASSPRLAGAQETQYF
14	TRBV4-3	TRBJ1-1	NA	TRBD1	TGCGCCAGCAGTCTGGACAGGACAATAAGCGACGCTTTCTTT	CASSLDRTISDAFF
14	TRBV4-1	TRBJ1-2	NA	NA	TGCGCCAGCGCCTTAGGGGGGGCGGGCGATGGCTACACCTTC	CASALGGAGDGYTF
14	TRBV5-1	TRBJ2-3	NA	NA	TGCGCCAGCAGCTGGGGGACGAAGACAGATACGCAGTATTTT	CASSWGTKTDTQYF
17	TRBV2	TRBJ2-5	NA	NA	TGTGCCAGCAGGACCAGACCACTTACTACGTACCAAGAGACCCAGTACTTC	CASRTRPLTTYQETQYF
18	TRBV4-2	TRBJ2-3	NA	TRBD1	TGTGCCAGCAGCCAAACGACGACAGGGGGCGATCCCACAGATACGCAGTATTTT	CASSQTTTGGDPTDTQYF
14	TRBV5-1	TRBJ2-2	NA	NA	TGCGCCAGCAGCTTTGATTTGGGGAACGGGGAGCTGTTTTTT	CASSFDLGNGELFF
12	TRBV7-2	TRBJ2-7	NA	NA	TGTGCCAGCAGCTTAGTGGAGAACGAGCAGTACTTC	CASSLVENEQYF
15	TRBV11-2	TRBJ2-7	NA	NA	TGTGCCAGCAGCTTAGACGGACAGAGCTTCTACGAGCAGTACTTC	CASSLDGQSFYEQYF
16	TRBV4-1	TRBJ2-5	NA	NA	TGCGCCAGCAGCCAAGGCATGGGGCAGAGCCAAGAGACCCAGTACTTC	CASSQGMGQSQETQYF
13	TRBV6-6	TRBJ1-1	NA	NA	TGTGCCCTCCGTCAGGAGCTGAGCACTGAAGCTTTCTTT	CALRQELSTEAFF
15	TRBV15	TRBJ1-1	NA	NA	TGTGCCACCAGCAGAATAGGTAATCCGAACACTGAAGCTTTCTTT	CATSRIGNPNTEAFF
15	TRBV9	TRBJ2-2	NA	TRBD1	TGTGCCAGCAGCGTCCGGGACAGCGATACCGGGGAGCTGTTTTTT	CASSVRDSDTGELFF
14	TRBV5-6	TRBJ2-1	once	NA	TGTGCCAGCAGACGACAGCGCTCCTACAATGAGCAGTTCTTC	CASRRQRSYNEQFF
16	TRBV27	TRBJ2-2	NA	NA	TGTGCCAGCAGTCGTCGATGGACAGATAACACCGGGGAGCTGTTTTTT	CASSRRWTDNTGELFF
14	TRBV9	TRBJ2-7	NA	NA	TGTGCCAGCAGCGTAGGAGGGAGACCCTACGAGCAGTACTTC	CASSVGGRPYEQYF
14	TRBV28	TRBJ2-3	NA	NA	TGTGCCAGCAGTTCGGGACGAGGCACAGATACGCAGTATTTT	CASSSGRGTDTQYF
15	TRBV30	TRBJ2-1	NA	NA	TGTGCCTGGAGTGTAGGGGGTGCCTCCTACAATGAGCAGTTCTTC	CAWSVGGASYNEQFF
15	TRBV15	TRBJ2-1	NA	NA	TGTGCCACCACGGCGGGTTTGGTAAAGTACAATGAGCAGTTCTTC	CATTAGLVKYNEQFF
14	TRBV11-2	TRBJ1-2	once	NA	TGTGCCAGCAGCTTAGGTGACACTGACTATGGCTACACCTTC	CASSLGDTDYGYTF
14	TRBV5-1	TRBJ2-3	NA	NA	TGCGCCAGCAGCGTCCAGGGGAGGACAGATACGCAGTATTTT	CASSVQGRTDTQYF
13	TRBV11-2	TRBJ2-1	NA	NA	TGTGCCAGCAGCGGGGACCTCTACAATGAGCAGTTCTTC	CASSGDLYNEQFF
17	TRBV5-1	TRBJ2-5	NA	TRBD1	TGCGCCAGCAGCTCAAGAACCGGGACAGGGGTCCAAGAGACCCAGTACTTC	CASSSRTGTGVQETQYF
14	TRBV30	TRBJ1-1	NA	TRBD1	TGTGCCTGGAGTAGGGGACAGCAGAACACTGAAGCTTTCTTT	CAWSRGQQNTEAFF